Only a few counts were recorded for the clone carrying this TCR beta chain. Its target is unknown. As the library was built, unique molecular identifiers were attached to individual cDNA molecules. MiXCR, run by TCRdb on the RACE reads, gives a single entry per CDR3 protein. Of about 340,000 distinct CDR3 sequences in the sample, under 9% are singletons; the top ten hold around 8.2%. This sample is part of a study of human T cells and chemical hapten exposure. The CDR3 has 12 residues. CDR1 and CDR2 from the germline V gene are MNHNY and SVGAGI (reference sequence). Trimming pared 7 bases from V and 1 base from J, leaving 7 bases between. Study conclusions and caveats: Versus controls, expanded TCRs had significantly more large CDR3 similarity clusters.

Time point in this sample: patch test 1, 2 weeks after DPC sensitization. Documented treatment: therapeutic diphenylcyclopropenone sensitization with weekly scalp DPC. Donors were 18 to 70-year-old alopecia patients suitable for DPC. This chain connects TRBV6-6 to TRBJ1-2; D gene ambiguous. This TCR was sampled from a woman in her late teens or twenties with alopecia areata. Some clones in this sample may be carry-over from other donors' samples. The sample consisted of whole blood, taken in connection with sensitization to the hapten diphenylcyclopropenone (DPC). This CDR3 is CASISLNYGYTF. The CDR3 nucleotides are TGTGCCAGCATCAGTCTTAACTATGGCTACACCTTC.